Shown below are 15 T cell receptor beta chains from a single sample sequenced in a study of monozygotic twins with inflammatory bowel disease. TCRdb reworked the 5' RACE reads into one entry per CDR3 protein, no DNA. Here the sample table reports some 170,000 distinct CDR3 sequences. Sequenced sample: blood. All receptors come from a human donor with ulcerative colitis or Crohn's disease, or a healthy co-twin of an affected twin (not recorded which).

This rearrangement joins TRBV11-3 to TRBJ2-7; TCRdb returns TRBD1, unconfirmable since there is no DNA. Germline CDR1 SGHNT, CDR2 YENEEA. This CDR3 comprises 15 residues. The CDR3 sequence: CASSPGSGQSKEQYF.

The genes are TRBV6-1 and TRBJ2-5; the D call of TRBD1 rests on TCRdb alone, since no DNA is present to check it. Per germline, CDR1 MNHNS and CDR2 SASEGT. The CDR3 consists of 13 residues. CDR3 sequence reads: CASSGGPRETQYF.

This chain links TRBV28 with TRBJ2-7; the TCRdb D gene call, TRBD1, has no DNA to confirm it. The CDR3 has 15 residues. CDR1 is MDHEN and CDR2 is SYDVKM in the germline V gene. CDR3: CATFPGFETSYEQYF.

The chain has TRBV5-4 and TRBJ2-5; the D call of TRBD1 rests on TCRdb alone, since no DNA is present to check it. The CDR3 is made up of 14 amino acids. From germline, CDR1 is SGHNT and CDR2 YYREEE (reference sequence). The CDR3 region is CASSADRGQETQYF.

The J gene is TRBJ2-2, the V gene TRBV27; no DNA is available, so the TRBD2 call from TCRdb remains unchecked. Germline CDR1 is MNHEY and CDR2 is SMNVEV (reference sequence). The CDR3 totals 12 residues. CDR3 loop: CASRERSGELFF.

The rearrangement uses TRBV27 and TRBJ2-1; with no DNA, the TCRdb D assignment of TRBD2 cannot be verified. Per germline, CDR1 MNHEY and CDR2 SMNVEV (reference sequence). This CDR3 is 15 amino acids long. CDR3: CASSLLTSGVNEQFF.

The rearrangement links TRBV12-3 or TRBV12-4 to TRBJ2-7. This CDR3 region has 13 residues. The CDR3 loop is CASSFILAYEQYF.

The chain links TRBV27 to TRBJ2-3; TCRdb indicates TRBD2, and absent DNA this call remains unverified. CDR1 is MNHEY, CDR2 SMNVEV, per germline (reference sequence). The CDR3 is 18 residues long. CDR3 region: CASSTFSVGAGSTDTQYF.

The chain recombines TRBV3-1 with TRBJ2-5. In germline, CDR1 is LGHDT, CDR2 YNNKEL (reference sequence). CDR3 length equals 12 residues. The CDR3 region is CASSQGPETQYF.

The chain joins TRBV12-3 or TRBV12-4 to TRBJ1-1; lacking DNA, the TRBD1 call made by TCRdb goes unchecked. This CDR3 has 16 amino acids. CDR3 sequence reads: CASSPSPGTRVTEAFF.

This chain uses TRBV10-3 with TRBJ2-3. The germline V gene encodes CDR1 ENHRY and CDR2 SYGVKD. The CDR3 loop spans 13 amino acids. The chain's CDR3 is CAISGRSTDTQYF.

The CDR3 protein is CSARRGPSGIETQYF. V gene TRBV20-1 combines with J gene TRBJ2-5; TCRdb reports TRBD2, a call that lacks DNA to check it against. Germline V gene sequence: CDR1 DFQATT, CDR2 SNEGSKA (reference sequence). The CDR3 extends over 15 amino acids.

The chain links TRBV12-3 or TRBV12-4 to TRBJ1-1. The CDR3 is 14 residues long. This chain's CDR3 is CASSAGPGGTEAFF.

V is TRBV18 and J is TRBJ2-7; TCRdb returns TRBD2, unconfirmable since there is no DNA. CDR3 length equals 13 residues. CDR1 and CDR2 from the germline V gene are KGHSH and LQKENI. The CDR3 reads CASTTSGSYEQYF.

The chain combines TRBV2 with TRBJ1-4; absent DNA, TCRdb's TRBD1 call cannot be checked. The CDR3 sequence is 14 residues long. Germline CDR1 and CDR2: SNHLY and FYNNEI. The CDR3 spells CASSVARDSEKLFF.